The clone carrying this TCR beta chain is a singleton in its sample. Antigen unknown. Single viable CD3+CD4+CD8-CD45RO+ cells were sorted as the memory CD4+ T cells. This entry comes from a study of memory CD4+ T cells and cytomegalovirus serostatus. Turning to the study itself: Of the healthy Belgian adults, 9 were CMV seropositive and approximately 24 seronegative. Study-wide results and limits: Repertoires predicted CMV serostatus with median bootstrapped AUC of about 0.96. Each of 65 to 75 CMV-associated TCRbeta sequences occurred in one to five individuals.

Germline V lookup: CDR1 LNHDA, CDR2 SQIVND (reference sequence). This CDR3 is built from 11 residues. V lost 11 bases and J lost 4, with 9 bases in between. Under the authors' procedure: Out-of-frame sequences were removed, leaving 2,204,828 distinct TCRbeta sequences. Repertoires were generated with immunoSEQ multiplex PCR, while TCRdb's copy carries only in-frame clones and drops some. That table furnishes V, J and clone size, whereas the DNA furnished D and trimming. The sample lists 85,000 to 100,000 clones, about 80% occurring once. Sequencing input: memory CD4+ T cells from blood. The source is an adult in good health and CMV-seropositive. This chain links TRBV19 with TRBJ2-1; TRBD1 might be the D (5 bases). The CDR3 spells CASGLYNEQFF. CDR3 bases: TGTGCCTCAGGGCTTTACAATGAGCAGTTCTTC.